A single sample gave rise to the 13 T cell receptor beta chains below, sequenced in a study of blood T cell repertoires in COVID-19. Libraries were prepared by immunoSEQ multiplex PCR; TCRdb keeps only in-frame clonotypes and omits some of them. This table holds some 200,000 clones, about 86% found once. Sequenced material: peripheral blood. Receptors originate from a woman in her sixties or seventies with acute or convalescent COVID-19.

CDR3 sequence (DNA): TGTGCCAGCAGGCGGGCGGGTTCCGAGCATTTT. Protein: CASRRAGSEHF. This chain uses TRBV28 with TRBJ1-5, with no clear D. Trimming took off 6 bases at V and 14 bases at J, with 14 bases between the two ends. In germline, CDR1 is MDHEN, CDR2 SYDVKM. The CDR3 contains 11 residues.

The J gene is TRBJ1-2, the V gene TRBV2, with D maybe TRBD1 (6 bases). CDR3 size: 12 residues. Trimming cost V 11 bases and J 3 bases, with 13 bases left between them. Germline values: CDR1 SNHLY, CDR2 FYNNEI. The CDR3 is CAFRTAYYGYTF. CDR3 in DNA: TGTGCCTTCCGGACAGCTTACTATGGCTACACCTTC.

The chain carries TRBV29-1 and TRBJ1-2, with 7 bases fitting TRBD1. V shed 6 bases and J 6 bases; nucleotides not matched to a gene: 10. Germline assignment: CDR1 SQVTM and CDR2 ANQGSEA. The CDR3 length is 13 residues. The DNA of the CDR3 is TGCAGCGTAGACGACAGGGTAGGGGATGGCTACACCTTC. Encoded protein: CSVDDRVGDGYTF. The entire variable domain, with the rest obtained from reference TRBV29-1 and TRBJ1-2, is as follows: SAVISQKPSRDICQRGTSLTIQCQVDSQVTMMFWYRQQPGQSLTLIATANQGSEATYESGFVIDKFPISRPNLTFSTLTVSNMSPEDSSIYLCSVDDRVGDGYTFGSGTRLTVV.

The V and J genes are TRBV9 and TRBJ2-1; 10 bases fit TRBD2. CDR3 size: 17 residues. CDR1 is SGDLS and CDR2 is YYNGEE in the germline V gene. The junction had 13 bases not matched to a gene; V was cut back by 3 bases and J by 7 bases. In nucleotides, the CDR3 is TGTGCCAGCAGCGCCTCAGTACTAGCGGGGATCGGGAATGAGCAGTTCTTC. Translating it yields CASSASVLAGIGNEQFF.

The chain is built from TRBV7-2 and TRBJ1-2; TRBD1 might be the D (5 bases). Trimming left V 3 bases short and J 4 bases short, with 12 bases between. This CDR3 is 14 amino acids long. Germline assignment: CDR1 SGHTA and CDR2 FQGNSA. The chain's CDR3 is CASSFQTDSYGYTF. The DNA of the CDR3 is TGTGCCAGCAGCTTCCAGACAGACTCCTATGGCTACACCTTC.

J is TRBJ1-1 and V is TRBV7-9; D may be TRBD1 (6 bases). This CDR3 is 18 amino acids long. CDR1 and CDR2 from the germline V gene are SEHNR and FQNEAQ (reference sequence). V was pared by 1 base and J by 2 bases, with 20 bases between. CDR3 coding DNA: TGTGCCAGCAGCTTAGTCGCCATTCCGGGACATTTAAACACTGAAGCTTTCTTT. Translated, it gives CASSLVAIPGHLNTEAFF.

The chain recombines TRBV7-2 with TRBJ1-5; D is unresolved. Trimming shortened V by 2 bases and J by 2 bases, and 10 bases separated the two germline ends. Per the germline V gene, CDR1 is SGHTA and CDR2 is FQGNSA. The length of the CDR3 is 15 residues. Here the CDR3 reads CASSLTPQGNQPQHF. CDR3 nucleotides: TGTGCCAGCAGCTTAACTCCCCAGGGCAATCAGCCCCAGCATTTT.

The rearrangement links TRBV6-1 to TRBJ2-1; possible D gene TRBD2, 6 bases. CDR1 is MNHNS, CDR2 SASEGT, per germline. This CDR3 spans 12 amino acids. V was clipped by 1 base and J by 15 bases, with 13 bases between them. The CDR3 nucleotides are TGTGCCAGCAGTGAAGTTGGGGACTTAAGGTTCTTC. It codes for CASSEVGDLRFF.

The CDR3 spells CATPGTAYGYTF. CDR3 in DNA: TGTGCCACCCCAGGGACAGCCTATGGCTACACCTTC. The chain employs TRBV24-1 and TRBJ1-2, with 7 bases matching TRBD1. This CDR3 contains 12 residues. With 9 bases clipped from V and 4 bases from J, the junction kept 4 bases outside the gene matches. In germline, CDR1 is KGHDR, CDR2 SFDVKD.

The rearrangement joins TRBV18 to TRBJ2-2, with 8 bases matching TRBD1. This CDR3 region has 15 residues. V shed 2 bases and J 4 bases; nucleotides not matched to a gene: 3. Per the germline V gene, CDR1 is KGHSH and CDR2 is LQKENI. The chain's CDR3 is CASSPRTGPTGELFF. The CDR3 nucleotides read TGTGCCAGCTCACCAAGGACAGGGCCCACCGGGGAGCTGTTTTTT.

The rearrangement joins TRBV6-5 to TRBJ2-1; TRBD2 matches at 7 bases. Germline V CDR1 and CDR2: MNHEY, SVGAGI. V gave up 2 bases and J gave up 4 bases; unmatched junction bases: 5. This CDR3 is built from 15 residues. CDR3 residues: CASSYGAGSYNEQFF. The CDR3 bases are TGTGCCAGCAGTTACGGAGCGGGGAGTTACAATGAGCAGTTCTTC.

A single count supports this clone. V gene TRBV4-1 combines with J gene TRBJ2-7; no firm D call. Trimming removed 1 base at V and 3 bases at J, with 7 bases between. Looked up from germline, CDR1 is MGHRA and CDR2 is YSYEKL. The CDR3 consists of 13 residues. The CDR3 protein is CASSQGRSYEQYF. The CDR3 nucleotides read TGCGCCAGCAGCCAAGGACGGAGCTACGAGCAGTACTTC.

The V and J genes are TRBV28 and TRBJ1-1; a weak D match, TRBD1 (5 bases). Trimming removed 2 bases from V and 5 bases from J, with 12 bases in between. Germline V gene data show CDR1 as MDHEN and CDR2 as SYDVKM. The CDR3 extends over 14 amino acids. CDR3 bases: TGTGCCAGCAGTTTAGGGACTCAGGAGACTGAAGCTTTCTTT. Protein product: CASSLGTQETEAFF.